What follows are 24 T cell receptor beta chains derived from one specimen sequenced in a study of T-cell reconstitution after alpha-beta-depleted transplantation in children. TCRbeta library preparation incorporated unique molecular identifiers. TCRdb independently ran MiXCR on the PCR reads; one entry per CDR3 protein. Of about 400,000 distinct CDR3 sequences in the sample, about a fifth were seen once. Sequencing was performed on PBMCs from the stem cell graft donor, taken from the stem cell graft. These receptors originate from a human donor who donated a stem cell graft to a child with acute myeloid leukemia.

The DNA of the CDR3 is TGTGCCAGCAATAGCGGGAGCCAGAACACCGGGGAGCTGTTTTTT. This codes for CASNSGSQNTGELFF. This chain joins TRBV25-1 and TRBJ2-2, with 9 nucleotides matching TRBD2. V lost 7 bases, J lost 1 base, and 4 bases stayed unmatched. This CDR3 is built from 15 residues. CDR1 is MGHDK and CDR2 is SYGVNS in the germline V gene. Drawing the rest from reference TRBV25-1 and TRBJ2-2, the complete variable domain is EADIYQTPRYLVIGTGKKITLECSQTMGHDKMYWYQQDPGMELHLIHYSYGVNSTEKGDLSSESTVSRIRTEHFPLTLESARPSHTSQYLCASNSGSQNTGELFFGEGSRLTVL.

This clonotype was seen at least ten times. This chain joins TRBV5-1 and TRBJ2-3; 10 bases align to TRBD2. Unmatched junction bases numbered 12, after V lost 2 bases and J lost 3 bases. The CDR3 runs 18 residues. Germline V CDR1 and CDR2: SGHRS, YFSETQ. The CDR3 DNA sequence: TGCGCCAGCAGCTTCCACTCCCCAGCGGGAGGGCCTACAGATACGCAGTATTTT. Its translation: CASSFHSPAGGPTDTQYF.

This clonotype was counted at least ten times. The V gene is TRBV6-1, the J gene TRBJ2-3; TRBD1 matches 10 bases. The V gene's germline CDR1 is MNHNS and CDR2 SASEGT. With V trimmed by 6 bases and J by 4 bases, 4 bases remained unmatched. The CDR3 is 14 residues long. CDR3 sequence: CASSRDRGSDTQYF. The CDR3, as DNA: TGTGCCAGCAGCCGGGACAGGGGCTCAGATACGCAGTATTTT.

This clonotype was seen a single time. This sequence joins TRBV7-9 and TRBJ2-3; possibly TRBD1 for D (5 bases). The germline CDR1 and CDR2 sequences are SEHNR and FQNEAQ (reference sequence). V was shortened by 1 base and J by 3 bases, with 11 bases between the two germline ends. The CDR3 runs to 15 residues. CDR3 residues: CASSLGQSGTDTQYF. The CDR3 region has the DNA TGTGCCAGCAGCTTAGGACAGAGTGGGACAGATACGCAGTATTTT.

Only a few counts were recorded for this clonotype. The chain is built from TRBV28 and TRBJ2-1, with TRBD2 matching 12 bases. With 6 bases clipped from V and 0 bases from J, the junction kept 18 bases outside the gene matches. CDR1 is MDHEN, CDR2 SYDVKM, per germline. The CDR3 covers 21 residues. CDR3 amino acids: CASRGTGGGLAGRSSYNEQFF. In DNA, the CDR3 is TGTGCCAGCAGGGGGACAGGCGGCGGACTAGCGGGAAGGAGCTCCTACAATGAGCAGTTCTTC.

This clonotype was counted a few times. CDR3 DNA sequence: TGTGCCAGCAGCTCTCCTTCAGACAGCGAAGAGACCCAGTACTTC. Amino acid sequence: CASSSPSDSEETQYF. The chain carries TRBV7-9 and TRBJ2-5; a possible D gene is TRBD1 (5 bases). V was shortened by 4 bases and J by 3 bases, with 15 bases between the two germline ends. The CDR3 loop spans 15 amino acids. The germline V gene has CDR1 SEHNR and CDR2 FQNEAQ (reference sequence).

This clonotype was seen more than once but under ten times. This rearrangement joins TRBV20-1 to TRBJ2-1; D not resolved. With 3 bases removed from V and 4 bases from J, the gap between germline ends came to 25 bases. Germline assignment: CDR1 DFQATT and CDR2 SNEGSKA (reference sequence). This CDR3 has 18 amino acids. CDR3 in amino acids: CSARTKDPFRASYNEQFF. The CDR3, as DNA: TGCAGTGCTAGGACAAAGGACCCCTTCCGGGCTTCTTACAATGAGCAGTTCTTC.

The rearrangement joins TRBV7-2 to TRBJ2-3; D not resolved. Germline V gene data show CDR1 as SGHTA and CDR2 as FQGNSA. V was cut by 5 bases and J by 0 bases, with 15 bases left in between. The CDR3 is made up of 16 amino acids. The CDR3 DNA is TGTGCCAGCAGCGGACGGCCTTTGACCAGCACAGATACGCAGTATTTT. This codes for CASSGRPLTSTDTQYF.

This chain uses TRBV5-1 with TRBJ2-1; 9 bases are a match to TRBD1. This CDR3 comprises 14 residues. The germline CDR1 and CDR2 sequences are SGHRS and YFSETQ. The J segment lost 7 bases and the V segment lost 4 bases, leaving 6 bases of the junction unmatched. The DNA for the CDR3 is TGCGCCAGCAGCCCCAGGACAGGGGTTAATGAGCAGTTCTTC. The encoded protein is CASSPRTGVNEQFF.

This clonotype was detected ten times or more. The genes are TRBV29-1 and TRBJ1-5; 7 nucleotides match TRBD1. With 4 bases clipped from V and 4 bases from J, the junction kept 1 base outside the gene matches. This CDR3 spans 12 amino acids. Germline V gene lookup returns CDR1 SQVTM and CDR2 ANQGSEA. The DNA for the CDR3 is TGCAGCGTTGGGGACAGAAATCAGCCCCAGCATTTT. Translating it yields CSVGDRNQPQHF.

The rearrangement links TRBV27 to TRBJ2-1; weak D call: TRBD2 (7 bases). The germline CDR1 and CDR2 sequences are MNHEY and SMNVEV (reference sequence). Trimming left V 3 bases short and J 3 bases short, with 12 bases between. There are 15 residues in the CDR3. CDR3 amino acids: CASSLGGPLYNEQFF. For the CDR3, the DNA is TGTGCCAGCAGTTTGGGGGGGCCCCTCTACAATGAGCAGTTCTTC.

This chain connects TRBV4-2 to TRBJ2-7, with 9 bases lining up with TRBD2. The CDR3 spans 16 residues. The germline CDR1 and CDR2 sequences are LGHNA and YNFKEQ. The junction had 4 bases not matched to a gene; V was cut back by 0 bases and J by 1 base. The CDR3 nucleotides are TGTGCCAGCAGCCAAGATTTCAGCGGGAGGTCCTACGAGCAGTACTTC. This gives the protein CASSQDFSGRSYEQYF.

This clonotype was recorded many times. The chain couples TRBV28 to TRBJ2-7; TRBD2 agrees at 7 bases. Germline assignment: CDR1 MDHEN and CDR2 SYDVKM. There are 14 residues in the CDR3. V was pared by 6 bases and J by 5 bases, with 10 bases of the junction left unmatched. The CDR3 DNA follows: TGTGCCAGCAGGGACTTAAGTGCGGGAGACGAGCAGTACTTC. Protein: CASRDLSAGDEQYF.

This clonotype turned up a few times. The chain employs TRBV29-1 and TRBJ1-2; TRBD1 matches 7 bases. Germline assignment: CDR1 SQVTM and CDR2 ANQGSEA. Trimming at V came to 7 bases and at J to 0 bases, leaving 8 bases not matched to a gene. This CDR3 comprises 14 residues. DNA for the CDR3: TGCAGCGGCACCCAGGGGGGAACTAACTATGGCTACACCTTC. Its protein is CSGTQGGTNYGYTF. The variable domain in full, with the rest retrieved from reference TRBV29-1 and TRBJ1-2, is SAVISQKPSRDICQRGTSLTIQCQVDSQVTMMFWYRQQPGQSLTLIATANQGSEATYESGFVIDKFPISRPNLTFSTLTVSNMSPEDSSIYLCSGTQGGTNYGYTFGSGTRLTVV.

V and J are TRBV29-1 and TRBJ2-7; 11 bases fit TRBD1. Germline V CDR1 and CDR2: SQVTM, ANQGSEA. Germline trimming cut 7 bases from V and 6 bases from J; bases unmatched to any gene: 8. This CDR3 is built from 13 residues. The CDR3 nucleotides are TGCAGCGCCCTCGGACAGGGGGCGGGCGAGCAGTACTTC. This codes for CSALGQGAGEQYF.

This clonotype turned up a few times. The chain joins TRBV5-6 to TRBJ2-3; D is unclear. This CDR3 region has 15 residues. V lost 4 bases and J lost 0, with 12 bases in between. Germline lookup yields CDR1 SGHDT and CDR2 YYEEEE. The DNA for the CDR3 is TGTGCCAGCAGCCCACCGTGGCCGAGCACAGATACGCAGTATTTT. Translation gives CASSPPWPSTDTQYF.

The chain links TRBV6-5 to TRBJ2-1; the D gene is possibly TRBD2 (7 bases). The CDR3 covers 16 residues. Germline V gene data show CDR1 as MNHEY and CDR2 as SVGAGI. V was cut by 4 bases and J by 2 bases, with 15 bases left in between. As DNA, the CDR3 is TGTGCCAGCAGTTCCTCGGGGGCGGGAGCCTACAATGAGCAGTTCTTC. Amino acids: CASSSSGAGAYNEQFF.

The rearrangement uses TRBV5-1 and TRBJ2-1; possible D gene TRBD2, 6 bases. From germline, CDR1 is SGHRS and CDR2 YFSETQ. The CDR3 loop spans 16 amino acids. V lost 4 bases and J 0 bases, leaving 14 bases between the germline ends. CDR3 sequence reads: CASSIVGGNSYNEQFF. In DNA form, the CDR3 reads TGCGCCAGCAGCATAGTAGGAGGGAACTCCTACAATGAGCAGTTCTTC.

This clonotype was detected only a few times. This chain uses TRBV7-2 with TRBJ2-7; 13 nucleotides line up with TRBD2. CDR1 is SGHTA, CDR2 FQGNSA, per germline. The V segment lost 1 base and the J segment 3 bases; nucleotides outside the gene matches: 9. The CDR3 has 18 residues. The CDR3 loop reads CASSLVGTSGVSSYEQYF. The DNA for the CDR3 is TGTGCCAGCAGCTTAGTCGGGACTAGCGGGGTTAGCAGCTACGAGCAGTACTTC.

This clonotype showed up many times. The V and J genes are TRBV15 and TRBJ2-7; no definite D call. Trimming stripped 0 bases from V and 3 bases from J, with 9 bases between. The CDR3 contains 14 residues. The germline V gene has CDR1 LNHNV and CDR2 YYDKDF (reference sequence). CDR3: CATSRDFKFYEQYF. In DNA, the CDR3 is TGTGCCACCAGCAGAGATTTTAAGTTCTACGAGCAGTACTTC.

This chain connects TRBV7-2 to TRBJ2-7, with 7 nucleotides matching TRBD2. The germline V gene has CDR1 SGHTA and CDR2 FQGNSA. V lost 2 bases to trimming and J lost 6 bases; unmatched junction nucleotides: 13. CDR3 length: 16 residues. The DNA for the CDR3 is TGTGCCAGCAGCTTATCATCCGGGACTAAGTTGGGCGAGCAGTACTTC. This gives the protein CASSLSSGTKLGEQYF.

This clonotype occurred many times. The chain uses TRBV29-1 and TRBJ1-1, with 10 bases aligning to TRBD1. This CDR3 comprises 14 residues. V was pared by 0 bases and J by 8 bases, with 6 bases of the junction left unmatched. CDR1 and CDR2 from the germline V gene are SQVTM and ANQGSEA. CDR3 sequence reads: CSVEDKGQGKEAFF. The CDR3 region has the DNA TGCAGCGTTGAAGATAAGGGACAGGGGAAGGAAGCTTTCTTT.

The chain has TRBV6-2 or TRBV6-3 and TRBJ2-3, with 8 bases that match TRBD2. V lost 5 bases, J lost 0 bases, and 4 bases stayed unmatched. In germline, CDR1 is MNHEY, CDR2 SVGEGT. This CDR3 has 15 amino acids. CDR3 protein: CASSPLAVSTDTQYF. The CDR3 nucleotides are TGTGCCAGCAGTCCACTAGCGGTTAGCACAGATACGCAGTATTTT.

A few counts support this clonotype. CDR3 protein: CASSQSLLAGGPETQYF. The CDR3, as DNA: TGTGCCAGCAGCCAAAGCCTACTAGCGGGAGGGCCGGAGACCCAGTACTTC. The rearrangement joins TRBV4-2 to TRBJ2-5, with 13 bases fitting TRBD2. V lost 2 bases and J lost 5; bases outside the gene matches: 8. The germline gives CDR1 LGHNA, CDR2 YNFKEQ. The CDR3 runs to 17 residues.